The 5 T cell receptor beta chains below all came from one sample that was sequenced in a study of blood T cell repertoires in COVID-19. Only in-frame clones appear in the TCRdb table, and some are missing; sequencing was by immunoSEQ multiplex PCR. The data show approximately 300,000 clones, with approximately 89% seen just once and about 5.4% held by the top ten. Sequencing used PBMCs or T cells enriched from blood (not recorded which). These receptors came from a woman aged 25-40 years who had recovered from COVID-19.

The V call is TRBV4-1, the J call TRBJ2-3; D gene unclear. The germline V gene encodes CDR1 MGHRA and CDR2 YSYEKL. The length of the CDR3 is 14 residues. V lost 4 bases and J lost 2, with 10 bases in between. The CDR3 coding sequence is TGCGCCAGCAGCCCCCTGGCCCCCACAGATACGCAGTATTTT. Translation gives CASSPLAPTDTQYF.

V usage is TRBV2 and J usage is TRBJ2-2; possible D gene TRBD2, 5 bases. Germline-derived CDR1 and CDR2 are SNHLY and FYNNEI. This CDR3 contains 15 residues. The V end lost 4 bases, the J end lost 6 bases, and 15 bases lay between the germline ends. The CDR3: CASSGPSPFSGELFF. The CDR3 coding sequence is TGTGCCAGCAGTGGTCCTAGCCCATTCTCCGGGGAGCTGTTTTTT.

This rearrangement joins TRBV2 to TRBJ2-3, with 9 bases that match TRBD2. With V trimmed by 7 bases and J by 0 bases, 17 bases remained unmatched. The CDR3 consists of 19 residues. Germline CDR1 and CDR2: SNHLY and FYNNEI. The CDR3 bases are TGTGCCAGCACCAAAAGGGGATTAGCGGGGGCCTTTAGCACAGATACGCAGTATTTT. Translating it yields CASTKRGLAGAFSTDTQYF.

This clone was picked up a small number of times. The chain carries TRBV25-1 and TRBJ1-5, with a weak D call TRBD1 (6 bases). This CDR3 comprises 14 residues. Germline CDR1 MGHDK, CDR2 SYGVNS. V lost 4 bases and J 2 bases, leaving 9 bases between the germline ends. CDR3 in amino acids: CASSVAGGNQPQHF. The CDR3, as DNA: TGTGCCAGCAGTGTAGCAGGGGGCAATCAGCCCCAGCATTTT.

The genes are TRBV5-6 and TRBJ1-5; D perhaps matches TRBD1 (6 bases). V lost 4 bases and J 7 bases, leaving 15 bases between the germline ends. This CDR3 is 14 amino acids long. The germline gives CDR1 SGHDT, CDR2 YYEEEE. The DNA for the CDR3 is TGTGCCAGCAGCGGCAGGGGAGTGGTACAGCCCCAGCATTTT. Protein sequence: CASSGRGVVQPQHF.